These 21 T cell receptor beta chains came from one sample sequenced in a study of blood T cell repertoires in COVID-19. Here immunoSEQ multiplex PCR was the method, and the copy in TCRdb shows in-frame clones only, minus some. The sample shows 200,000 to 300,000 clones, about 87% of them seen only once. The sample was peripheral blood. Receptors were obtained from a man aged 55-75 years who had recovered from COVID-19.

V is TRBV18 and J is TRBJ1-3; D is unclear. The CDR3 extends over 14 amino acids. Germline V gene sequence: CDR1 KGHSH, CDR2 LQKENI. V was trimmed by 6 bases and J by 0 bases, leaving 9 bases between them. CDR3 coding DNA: TGTGCCAGCTCGCTCACTAGCTCTGGAAACACCATATATTTT. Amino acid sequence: CASSLTSSGNTIYF.

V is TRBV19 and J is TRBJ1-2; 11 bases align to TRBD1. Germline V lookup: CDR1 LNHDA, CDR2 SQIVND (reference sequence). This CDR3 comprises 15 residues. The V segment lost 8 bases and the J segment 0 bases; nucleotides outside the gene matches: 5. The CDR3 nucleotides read TGTGCCAGTCGGACAGGGGGCTTTGCTAACTATGGCTACACCTTC. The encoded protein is CASRTGGFANYGYTF.

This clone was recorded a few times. The CDR3: CASSPRGGFDGYTF. CDR3 nucleotides: TGCGCCAGCAGCCCCCGCGGGGGTTTTGATGGCTACACCTTC. The chain combines TRBV5-1 with TRBJ1-2; D is perhaps TRBD1 (5 bases). Trimming took 4 bases from V and 6 from J, leaving 16 bases between them. From germline, CDR1 is SGHRS and CDR2 YFSETQ. The length of the CDR3 is 14 residues.

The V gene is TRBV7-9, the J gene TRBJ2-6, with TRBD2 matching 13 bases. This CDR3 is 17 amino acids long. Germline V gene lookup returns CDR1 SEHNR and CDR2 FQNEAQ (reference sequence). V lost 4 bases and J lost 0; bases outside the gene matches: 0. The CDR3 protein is CASSWTSGGSGANVLTF. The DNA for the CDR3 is TGTGCCAGCAGCTGGACTAGCGGGGGCTCTGGGGCCAACGTCCTGACTTTC.

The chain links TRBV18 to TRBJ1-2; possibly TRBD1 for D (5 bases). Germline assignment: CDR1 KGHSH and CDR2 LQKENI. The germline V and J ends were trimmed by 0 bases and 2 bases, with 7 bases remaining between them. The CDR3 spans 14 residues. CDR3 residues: CASSPPRDNYGYTF. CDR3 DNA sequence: TGTGCCAGCTCACCACCGCGGGACAACTATGGCTACACCTTC.

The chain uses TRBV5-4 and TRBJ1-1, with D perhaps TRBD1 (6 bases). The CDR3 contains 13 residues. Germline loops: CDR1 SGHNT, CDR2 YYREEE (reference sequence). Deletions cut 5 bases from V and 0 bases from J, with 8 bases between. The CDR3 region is CASRRGLNTEAFF. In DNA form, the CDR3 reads TGTGCCAGCAGGCGGGGGCTGAACACTGAAGCTTTCTTT. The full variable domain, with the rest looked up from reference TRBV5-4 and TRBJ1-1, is ETGVTQSPTHLIKTRGQQVTLRCSSQSGHNTVSWYQQALGQGPQFIFQYYREEENGRGNFPPRFSGLQFPNYSSELNVNALELDDSALYLCASRRGLNTEAFFGQGTRLTVV.

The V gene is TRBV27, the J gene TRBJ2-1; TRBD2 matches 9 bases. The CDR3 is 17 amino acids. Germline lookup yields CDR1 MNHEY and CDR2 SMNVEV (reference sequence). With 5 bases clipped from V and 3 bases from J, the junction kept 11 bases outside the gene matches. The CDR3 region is CASSDPRLAVLYNEQFF. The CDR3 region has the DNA TGTGCCAGCAGTGACCCGCGACTAGCGGTTCTCTACAATGAGCAGTTCTTC.

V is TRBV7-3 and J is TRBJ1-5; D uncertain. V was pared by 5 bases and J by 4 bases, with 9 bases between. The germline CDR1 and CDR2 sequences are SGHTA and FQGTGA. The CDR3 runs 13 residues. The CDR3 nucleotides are TGTGCCAGCAGCCTTGGGAGGAATCAGCCCCAGCATTTT. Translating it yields CASSLGRNQPQHF.

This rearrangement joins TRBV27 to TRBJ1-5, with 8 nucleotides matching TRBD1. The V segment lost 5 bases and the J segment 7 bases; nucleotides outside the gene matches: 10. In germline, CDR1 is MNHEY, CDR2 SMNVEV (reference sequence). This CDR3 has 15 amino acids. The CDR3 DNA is TGTGCCAGCAGTAGCAAGACAGGGGTTGGGCAGCCCCAGCATTTT. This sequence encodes CASSSKTGVGQPQHF.

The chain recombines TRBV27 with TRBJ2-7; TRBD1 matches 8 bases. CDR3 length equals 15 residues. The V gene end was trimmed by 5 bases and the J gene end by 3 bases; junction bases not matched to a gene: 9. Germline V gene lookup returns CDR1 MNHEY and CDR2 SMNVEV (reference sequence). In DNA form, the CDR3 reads TGTGCCAGCAGTACTCCCGGGACAGGATACTACGAGCAGTACTTC. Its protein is CASSTPGTGYYEQYF.

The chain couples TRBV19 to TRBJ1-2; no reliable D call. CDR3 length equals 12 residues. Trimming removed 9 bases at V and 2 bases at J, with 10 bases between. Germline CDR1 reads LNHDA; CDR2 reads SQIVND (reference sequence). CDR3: CASTTVNYGYTF. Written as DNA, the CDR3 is TGTGCCAGCACCACGGTAAACTATGGCTACACCTTC.

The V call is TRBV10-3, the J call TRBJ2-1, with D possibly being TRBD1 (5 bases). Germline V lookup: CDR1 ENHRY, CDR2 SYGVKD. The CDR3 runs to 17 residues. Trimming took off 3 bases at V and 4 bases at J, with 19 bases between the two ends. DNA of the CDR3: TGTGCCATCAGTGATTTGCAGGGATTAGCATTATACAATGAGCAGTTCTTC. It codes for CAISDLQGLALYNEQFF.

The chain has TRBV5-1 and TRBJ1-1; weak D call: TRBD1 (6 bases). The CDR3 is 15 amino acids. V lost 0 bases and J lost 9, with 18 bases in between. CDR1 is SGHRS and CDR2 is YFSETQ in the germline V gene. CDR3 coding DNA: TGCGCCAGCAGCTTGGCCGTCGGACAGTCCCTGAAAGCTTTCTTT. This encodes CASSLAVGQSLKAFF.

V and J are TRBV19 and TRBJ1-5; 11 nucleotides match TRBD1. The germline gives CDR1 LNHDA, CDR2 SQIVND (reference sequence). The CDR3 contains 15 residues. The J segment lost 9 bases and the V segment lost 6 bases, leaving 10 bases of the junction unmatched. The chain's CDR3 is CASSTRTGGGAPQHF. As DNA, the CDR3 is TGTGCCAGTAGCACCCGGACAGGGGGCGGCGCGCCCCAGCATTTT.

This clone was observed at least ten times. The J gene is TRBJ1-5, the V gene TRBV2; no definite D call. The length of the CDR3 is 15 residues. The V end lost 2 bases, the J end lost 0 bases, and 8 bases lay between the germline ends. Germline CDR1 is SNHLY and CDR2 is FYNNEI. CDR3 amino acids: CASSEYGGSNQPQHF. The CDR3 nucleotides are TGTGCCAGCAGTGAATATGGAGGTAGCAATCAGCCCCAGCATTTT.

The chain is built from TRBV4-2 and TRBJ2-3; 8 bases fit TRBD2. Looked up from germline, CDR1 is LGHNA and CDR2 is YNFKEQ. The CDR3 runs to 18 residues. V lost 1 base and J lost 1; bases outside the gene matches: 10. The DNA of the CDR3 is TGTGCCAGCAGCCAAGGGTTTGGGAGCGGGGGCGGCACAGATACGCAGTATTTT. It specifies CASSQGFGSGGGTDTQYF.

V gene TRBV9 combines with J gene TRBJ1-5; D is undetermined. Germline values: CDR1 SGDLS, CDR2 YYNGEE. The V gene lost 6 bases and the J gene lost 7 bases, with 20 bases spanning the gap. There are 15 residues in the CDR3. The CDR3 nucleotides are TGTGCCAGCACCCCCGCGAGTAAGCCCCTACAGCCCCAGCATTTT. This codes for CASTPASKPLQPQHF.

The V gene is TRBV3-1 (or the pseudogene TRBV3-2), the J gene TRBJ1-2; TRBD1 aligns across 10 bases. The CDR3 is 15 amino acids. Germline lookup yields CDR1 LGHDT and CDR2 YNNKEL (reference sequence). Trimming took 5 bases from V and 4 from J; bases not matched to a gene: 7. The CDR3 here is CASSETDRGGYGYTF. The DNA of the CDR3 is TGTGCCAGCAGCGAAACGGACAGGGGGGGCTATGGCTACACCTTC.

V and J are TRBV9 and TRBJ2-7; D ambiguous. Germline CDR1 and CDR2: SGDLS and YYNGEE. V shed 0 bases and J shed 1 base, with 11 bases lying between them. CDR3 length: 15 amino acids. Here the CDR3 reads CASSVATAGSYEQYF. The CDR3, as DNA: TGTGCCAGCAGCGTAGCTACGGCAGGATCCTACGAGCAGTACTTC.

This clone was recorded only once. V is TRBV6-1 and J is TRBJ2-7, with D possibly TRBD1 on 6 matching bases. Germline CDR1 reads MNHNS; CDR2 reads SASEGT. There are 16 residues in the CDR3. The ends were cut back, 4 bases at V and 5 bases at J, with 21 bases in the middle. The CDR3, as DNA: TGTGCCAGCAGTGGGATCGGCGTAACAGGGCTCCACGAGCAGTACTTC. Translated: CASSGIGVTGLHEQYF.

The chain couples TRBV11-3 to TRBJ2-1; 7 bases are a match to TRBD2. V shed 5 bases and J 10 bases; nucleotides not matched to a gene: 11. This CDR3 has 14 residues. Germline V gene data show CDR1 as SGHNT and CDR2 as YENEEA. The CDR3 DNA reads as TGTGCCAGCAGCCCGACTTGGGGGGGAGACGAGCAGTTCTTC. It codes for CASSPTWGGDEQFF.